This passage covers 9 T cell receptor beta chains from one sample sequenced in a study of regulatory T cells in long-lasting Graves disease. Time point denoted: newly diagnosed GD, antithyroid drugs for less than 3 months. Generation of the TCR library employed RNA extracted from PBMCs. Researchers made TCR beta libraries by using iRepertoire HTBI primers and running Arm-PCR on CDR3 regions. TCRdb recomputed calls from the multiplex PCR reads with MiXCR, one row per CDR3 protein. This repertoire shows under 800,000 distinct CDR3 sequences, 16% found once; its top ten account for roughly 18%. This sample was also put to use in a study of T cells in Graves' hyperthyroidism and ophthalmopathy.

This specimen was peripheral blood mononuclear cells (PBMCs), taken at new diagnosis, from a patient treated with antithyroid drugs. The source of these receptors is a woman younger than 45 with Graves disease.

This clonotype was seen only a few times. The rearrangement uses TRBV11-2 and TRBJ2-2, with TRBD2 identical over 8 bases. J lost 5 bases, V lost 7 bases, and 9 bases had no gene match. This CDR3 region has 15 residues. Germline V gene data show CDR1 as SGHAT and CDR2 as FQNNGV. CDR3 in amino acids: CASTLGSGGTGELFF. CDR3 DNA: TGTGCCAGCACCCTCGGGTCGGGGGGGACCGGGGAGCTGTTTTTT.

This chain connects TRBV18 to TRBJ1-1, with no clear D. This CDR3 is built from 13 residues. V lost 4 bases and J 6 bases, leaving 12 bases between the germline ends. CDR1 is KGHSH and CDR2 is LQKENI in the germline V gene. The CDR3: CASSLLANAEAFF. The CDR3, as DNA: TGTGCCAGCTCACTTCTGGCTAACGCTGAAGCTTTCTTT. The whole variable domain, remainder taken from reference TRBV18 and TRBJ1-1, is NAGVMQNPRHLVRRRGQEARLRCSPMKGHSHVYWYRQLPEEGLKFMVYLQKENIIDESGMPKERFSAEFPKEGPSILRIQQVVRGDSAAYFCASSLLANAEAFFGQGTRLTVV.

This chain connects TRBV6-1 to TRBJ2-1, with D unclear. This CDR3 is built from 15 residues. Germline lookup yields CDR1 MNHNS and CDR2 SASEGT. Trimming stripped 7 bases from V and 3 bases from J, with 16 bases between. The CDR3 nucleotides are TGTGCCAGCACGGGCGCTCCTTCGCGCTACAATGAGCAGTTCTTC. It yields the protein CASTGAPSRYNEQFF.

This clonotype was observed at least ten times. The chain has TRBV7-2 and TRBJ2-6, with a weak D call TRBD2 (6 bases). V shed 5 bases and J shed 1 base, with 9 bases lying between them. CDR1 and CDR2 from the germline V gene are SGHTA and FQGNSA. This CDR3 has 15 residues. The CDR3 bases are TGTGCCAGCAGCCCAAGCGGGTCTGGGGCCAACGTCCTGACTTTC. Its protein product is CASSPSGSGANVLTF.

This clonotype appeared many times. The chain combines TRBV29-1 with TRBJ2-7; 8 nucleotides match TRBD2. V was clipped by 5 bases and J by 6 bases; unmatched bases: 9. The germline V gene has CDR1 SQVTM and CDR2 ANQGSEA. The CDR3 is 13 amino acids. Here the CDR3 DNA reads TGCAGCGTTCTAAAAGCGGGGGCATCCGAGCAGTACTTC. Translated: CSVLKAGASEQYF.

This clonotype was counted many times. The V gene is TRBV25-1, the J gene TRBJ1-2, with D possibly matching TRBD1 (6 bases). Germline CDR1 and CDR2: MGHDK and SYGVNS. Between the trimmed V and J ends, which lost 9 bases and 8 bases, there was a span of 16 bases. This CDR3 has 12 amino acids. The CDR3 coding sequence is TGTGCCAGTCGCCAGGACAGCACCGGCTACACCTTC. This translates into CASRQDSTGYTF.

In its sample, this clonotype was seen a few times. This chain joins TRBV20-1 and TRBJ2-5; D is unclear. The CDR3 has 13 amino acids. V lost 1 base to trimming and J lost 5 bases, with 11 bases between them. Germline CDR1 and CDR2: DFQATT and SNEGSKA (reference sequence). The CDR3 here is CSARGVPPETQYF. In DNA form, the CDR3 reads TGCAGTGCTAGAGGTGTTCCCCCTGAGACCCAGTACTTC.

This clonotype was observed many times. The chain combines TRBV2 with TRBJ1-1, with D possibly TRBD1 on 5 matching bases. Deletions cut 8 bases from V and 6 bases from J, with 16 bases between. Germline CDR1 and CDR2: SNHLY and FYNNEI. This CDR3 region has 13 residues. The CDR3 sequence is CASESQGIAEAFF. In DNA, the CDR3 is TGTGCCAGCGAATCCCAGGGAATCGCTGAAGCTTTCTTT.

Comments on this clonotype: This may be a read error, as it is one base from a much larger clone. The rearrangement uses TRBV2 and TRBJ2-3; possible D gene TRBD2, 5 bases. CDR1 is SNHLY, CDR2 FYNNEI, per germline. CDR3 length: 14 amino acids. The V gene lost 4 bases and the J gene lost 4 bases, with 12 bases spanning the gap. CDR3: CASSAGVHADTQYF. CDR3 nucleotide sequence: TGTGCCAGCAGTGCCGGGGTTCACGCAGATACGCAGTATTTT.